This entry describes one T cell receptor (beta chain). Its antigen is unknown. A junction end diverges from the germline sequence, so it may reflect a read error. This sample is drawn from a study of blood T cells in healthy people across ages. A sample-barcoded 5' primer and a J-beta primer mix were used in a second PCR of about 7 to 12 cycles. Each sample yielded at least 2.5 million CDR3-containing paired-end reads. MiXCR, run by TCRdb on the 5' RACE reads, gives a single entry per CDR3 protein. This sample has some 900,000 distinct CDR3 sequences, with roughly 52% found just once. CDR3 length: 13 residues. Study-level points and caveats: Naive T cell percentage showed a strong correlation with TCR beta diversity.

The genes are TRBV12-3 or TRBV12-4 and TRBJ2-3; D gene uncertain. The sequencing input was blood. The sequence came from a man aged 25 to 45 in good health. The CDR3 sequence is CASSRARTDMQYF. CDR3 DNA sequence: TGTGCCAGCAGCCGAGCGAGAACAGATATGCAGTATTTT.